The 20 T cell receptor beta chains presented below share a single source sample, sequenced in a study of T cell changes during pregnancy in multiple sclerosis (dated by TCRdb to between 2018 and 2020). The library was prepared using the immunoSEQ multiplex PCR assay. In its TCRdb copy, this immuneACCESS table keeps in-frame sequences only and misses some clones. Where compared with another copy, unresolved V genes explain less than half of these, and the others have no known cause. Across this sample there are approximately 46,000 clones, with approximately 90% seen only once. The ten largest clones add up to approximately 2.6% of the sample. The specimen comprised CD8+ T cells from peripheral blood mononuclear cells, sampled in the second trimester of pregnancy. These receptors originate from a female donor with multiple sclerosis, enrolled in a pregnancy study.

This sequence joins TRBV4-3 and TRBJ2-1, with 12 bases that match TRBD2. With V trimmed by 3 bases and J by 2 bases, 2 bases remained unmatched. Looked up from germline, CDR1 is LGHNA and CDR2 is YSLEER. CDR3 length equals 16 residues. CDR3 amino acids: CASSHSSGGAYNEQFF. CDR3 bases: TGCGCCAGCAGCCATTCTAGCGGGGGGGCCTACAATGAGCAGTTCTTC.

The chain couples TRBV30 to TRBJ1-1, with a possible D match to TRBD1 (5 bases). Trimming took off 1 base at V and 11 bases at J, with 17 bases between the two ends. The CDR3 has 13 amino acids. Germline assignment: CDR1 GTSNPN and CDR2 SVGIG (reference sequence). The CDR3 sequence is CAWSGLGGWGAFF. The CDR3 nucleotides are TGTGCCTGGAGTGGATTGGGGGGGTGGGGGGCTTTCTTT.

CDR3 coding DNA: TGTGCCAGCAGTTTATCACAGGGAAACACCATATATTTT. Translated: CASSLSQGNTIYF. This sequence joins TRBV27 and TRBJ1-3; D remains unclear. The CDR3 contains 13 residues. Germline values: CDR1 MNHEY, CDR2 SMNVEV (reference sequence). Trimming took 0 bases from V and 4 from J, leaving 4 bases between them.

The chain uses TRBV13 and TRBJ2-1; 7 bases fit TRBD2. Losses at the gene ends were 5 bases for V and 7 bases for J; bases not matched to a gene: 11. CDR3 length: 15 residues. Germline V CDR1 and CDR2: PRHDT, FYEKMQ (reference sequence). CDR3 nucleotides: TGTGCCAGCAGCGGCCCTGGGAGGGCAGGGAATGAGCAGTTCTTC. It translates to CASSGPGRAGNEQFF.

The V gene is TRBV4-3, the J gene TRBJ2-7, with D possibly TRBD2 on 6 matching bases. The length of the CDR3 is 15 residues. Germline V gene data show CDR1 as LGHNA and CDR2 as YSLEER. V lost 4 bases and J lost 3, with 16 bases in between. For the CDR3, the DNA is TGCGCCAGCAGCCCGGGGGTCGGTGGATTCTACGAGCAGTACTTC. Translated, it gives CASSPGVGGFYEQYF.

The V call is TRBV18, the J call TRBJ2-1; a weak D match, TRBD2 (6 bases). V was trimmed by 3 bases and J by 4 bases, leaving 13 bases between them. Germline lookup yields CDR1 KGHSH and CDR2 LQKENI. The CDR3 totals 15 residues. CDR3: CASSPWGEPYNEQFF. The CDR3 nucleotides are TGTGCCAGCTCACCGTGGGGGGAACCTTACAATGAGCAGTTCTTC.

The V gene is TRBV18, the J gene TRBJ1-4; D unresolved. V dropped 4 bases and J dropped 8 bases, with 23 bases sitting between them. The CDR3 is made up of 17 amino acids. Per germline, CDR1 KGHSH and CDR2 LQKENI. CDR3 loop: CASSRPGNRERGEKLFF. As DNA, the CDR3 is TGTGCCAGCTCACGGCCTGGCAACCGGGAACGGGGAGAAAAACTGTTTTTT. Variable domain in full (rest from reference TRBV18 and TRBJ1-4): NAGVMQNPRHLVRRRGQEARLRCSPMKGHSHVYWYRQLPEEGLKFMVYLQKENIIDESGMPKERFSAEFPKEGPSILRIQQVVRGDSAAYFCASSRPGNRERGEKLFFGSGTQLSVL.

This sequence joins TRBV19 and TRBJ2-2; a possible D gene is TRBD1 (6 bases). Germline V gene data show CDR1 as LNHDA and CDR2 as SQIVND (reference sequence). V lost 5 bases, J lost 7 bases, and 8 bases lay in between. The length of the CDR3 is 12 residues. The CDR3 loop reads CASSAGVGELFF. The CDR3, as DNA: TGTGCCAGTAGTGCAGGGGTCGGGGAGCTGTTTTTT.

The rearrangement links TRBV19 to TRBJ1-1; TRBD1 is a possible D gene (5 bases). Germline CDR1 reads LNHDA; CDR2 reads SQIVND (reference sequence). The CDR3 is 15 residues long. V was trimmed by 0 bases and J by 4 bases, leaving 12 bases between them. This CDR3 is CASSIEIRGTTEAFF. The CDR3 nucleotides read TGTGCCAGTAGTATAGAGATTCGGGGGACCACTGAAGCTTTCTTT.

The chain recombines TRBV2 with TRBJ1-2; D perhaps matches TRBD1 (5 bases). Germline assignment: CDR1 SNHLY and CDR2 FYNNEI. The CDR3 spans 11 residues. Trimming shortened V by 11 bases and J by 6 bases, and 13 bases separated the two germline ends. The chain's CDR3 is CAPRGGDGYTF. CDR3 in DNA: TGTGCCCCTCGAGGAGGGGATGGCTACACCTTC.

V usage is TRBV9 and J usage is TRBJ2-3; D might be TRBD2 (5 bases). Germline assignment: CDR1 SGDLS and CDR2 YYNGEE. V dropped 7 bases and J dropped 3 bases, with 9 bases sitting between them. The CDR3 totals 12 residues. CDR3 DNA: TGTGCCAGCGCACTAGGGACAGATACGCAGTATTTT. Protein: CASALGTDTQYF.

Only a few counts were recorded for this clone. V usage is TRBV7-9 and J usage is TRBJ1-1, with a tentative D call TRBD1 (6 bases). Germline CDR1 is SEHNR and CDR2 is FQNEAQ (reference sequence). The CDR3 covers 14 residues. Trimming cost V 5 bases and J 7 bases, with 17 bases left between them. CDR3 in DNA: TGTGCCAGCAGCCGCTCCGGGACAATCTATGAAGCTTTCTTT. It is translated as CASSRSGTIYEAFF.

The rearrangement links TRBV5-1 to TRBJ2-3, with D possibly being TRBD2 (6 bases). CDR1 SGHRS and CDR2 YFSETQ come from the germline V gene. The V gene lost 0 bases and the J gene lost 2 bases, with 16 bases spanning the gap. The CDR3 sequence is 17 residues long. CDR3 residues: CASSLDYAGRFTDTQYF. CDR3 bases: TGCGCCAGCAGCTTGGATTATGCAGGGAGGTTCACAGATACGCAGTATTTT.

J is TRBJ2-1 and V is TRBV9; 14 nucleotides match TRBD2. Germline-derived CDR1 and CDR2 are SGDLS and YYNGEE. The CDR3 has 16 residues. V was pared by 0 bases and J by 9 bases, with 5 bases of the junction left unmatched. The CDR3 here is CASSVEGLAGGVEQFF. CDR3 coding DNA: TGTGCCAGCAGCGTAGAAGGACTAGCGGGGGGAGTTGAGCAGTTCTTC. Complete variable domain (other parts from reference TRBV9 and TRBJ2-1): DSGVTQTPKHLITATGQRVTLRCSPRSGDLSVYWYQQSLDQGLQFLIQYYNGEERAKGNILERFSAQQFPDLHSELNLSSLELGDSALYFCASSVEGLAGGVEQFFGPGTRLTVL.

The chain is built from TRBV6-6 and TRBJ1-1; 12 nucleotides match TRBD1. The CDR3 loop spans 16 amino acids. V lost 10 bases, J lost 5 bases, and 14 bases stayed unmatched. CDR1 and CDR2 (germline): MNHNY, SVGAGI (reference sequence). CDR3 DNA: TGTGCCACACAGGGGTGGGACAGGGGGCTGTGGACTGAAGCTTTCTTT. Amino acid sequence: CATQGWDRGLWTEAFF.

The genes are TRBV7-6 and TRBJ2-5; D call uncertain. The CDR3 has 12 amino acids. Trimming left V 2 bases short and J 5 bases short, with 6 bases between. Germline loops: CDR1 SGHVS, CDR2 FNYEAQ. In nucleotides, the CDR3 is TGTGCCAGCAGCTTACTCGAGGAGACCCAGTACTTC. Translation: CASSLLEETQYF.

The chain combines TRBV11-2 with TRBJ1-4; TRBD1 agrees at 9 bases. After removal of 3 bases from V and 5 bases from J, the junction contained 1 base not matched to a gene. The CDR3 has 14 amino acids. CDR1 is SGHAT, CDR2 FQNNGV, per germline. The CDR3 DNA sequence: TGTGCCAGCAGCTTCGGACAGGGGAATGAAAAACTGTTTTTT. It translates to CASSFGQGNEKLFF.

The chain has TRBV4-3 and TRBJ1-1, with D unclear. The CDR3 sequence is 11 residues long. Trimming took 1 base from V and 6 from J, leaving 3 bases between them. The germline V gene encodes CDR1 LGHNA and CDR2 YSLEER. The CDR3 DNA reads as TGCGCCAGCAGCCAAGCGGCTGAAGCTTTCTTT. Protein sequence: CASSQAAEAFF.

This clone was seen more than once but under ten times. Given a much more abundant clone one base away, this may be a read error. The rearrangement links TRBV25-1 to TRBJ2-2; TRBD1 aligns across 7 bases. With V trimmed by 4 bases and J by 3 bases, 2 bases remained unmatched. CDR1 MGHDK and CDR2 SYGVNS come from the germline V gene. This CDR3 is 14 amino acids long. CDR3: CASSGDRDTGELFF. The DNA for the CDR3 is TGTGCCAGCAGTGGCGACAGGGACACCGGGGAGCTGTTTTTT.

The CDR3 nucleotides read TGTGCCAGCAGTTTCACCCCTTTGGGAGGTAACTATGGCTACACCTTC. Amino acid sequence: CASSFTPLGGNYGYTF. This chain uses TRBV27 with TRBJ1-2; D remains unclear. Trimming left V 3 bases short and J 1 base short, with 15 bases between. The CDR3 length is 16 residues. Germline CDR1 is MNHEY and CDR2 is SMNVEV (reference sequence).